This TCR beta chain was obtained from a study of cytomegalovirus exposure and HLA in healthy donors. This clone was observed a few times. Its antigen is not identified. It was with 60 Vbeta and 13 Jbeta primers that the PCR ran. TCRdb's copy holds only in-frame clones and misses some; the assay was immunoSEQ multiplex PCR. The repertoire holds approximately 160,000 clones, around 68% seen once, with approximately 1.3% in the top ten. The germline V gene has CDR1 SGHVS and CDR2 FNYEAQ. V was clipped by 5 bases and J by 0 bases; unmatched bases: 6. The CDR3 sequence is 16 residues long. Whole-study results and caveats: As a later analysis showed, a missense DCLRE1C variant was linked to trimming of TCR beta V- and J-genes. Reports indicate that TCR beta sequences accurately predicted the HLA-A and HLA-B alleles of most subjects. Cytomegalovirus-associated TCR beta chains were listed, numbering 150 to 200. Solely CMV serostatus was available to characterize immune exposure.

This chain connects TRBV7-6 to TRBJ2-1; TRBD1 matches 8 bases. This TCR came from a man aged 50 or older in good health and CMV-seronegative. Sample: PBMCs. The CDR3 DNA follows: TGTGCCAGCAGCCAAACAGGGGGAATCTCCTACAATGAGCAGTTCTTC. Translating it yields CASSQTGGISYNEQFF.